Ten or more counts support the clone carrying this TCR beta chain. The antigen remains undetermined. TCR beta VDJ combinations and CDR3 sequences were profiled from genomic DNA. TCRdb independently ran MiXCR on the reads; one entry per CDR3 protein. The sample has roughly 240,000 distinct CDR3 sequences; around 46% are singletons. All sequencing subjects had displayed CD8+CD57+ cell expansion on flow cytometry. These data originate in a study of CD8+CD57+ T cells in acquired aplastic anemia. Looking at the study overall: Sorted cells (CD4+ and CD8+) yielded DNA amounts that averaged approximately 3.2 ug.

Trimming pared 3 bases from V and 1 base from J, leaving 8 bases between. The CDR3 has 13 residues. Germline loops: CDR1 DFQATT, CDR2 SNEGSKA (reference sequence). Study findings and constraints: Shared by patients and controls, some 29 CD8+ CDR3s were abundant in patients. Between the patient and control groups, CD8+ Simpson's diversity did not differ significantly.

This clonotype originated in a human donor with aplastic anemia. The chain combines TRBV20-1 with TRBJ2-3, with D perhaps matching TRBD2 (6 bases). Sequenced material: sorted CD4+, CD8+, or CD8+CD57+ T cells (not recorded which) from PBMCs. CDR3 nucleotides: TGCAGTGCTAGGGACTATCGCACAGATACGCAGTATTTT. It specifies CSARDYRTDTQYF.